This T cell receptor beta chain was identified in a study of cytomegalovirus exposure and HLA in healthy donors. Study summary: The 95 to 150 validation repertoires used a platform that matched the one used for the approximately 700 first-cohort repertoires, as a later analysis reported. Broader study findings: The authors confirmed in vitro that three CMV-associated chains were specific for CMV antigens. Subsequent analysis revealed that first-cohort TCR clusters tended to co-occur in the 130 or so validation repertoires. Researchers catalogued 150 or so TCR beta chains as cytomegalovirus-associated.

Assay used: immunoSEQ multiplex PCR; TCRdb lists only in-frame clones, some missing. The sample has tens of thousands of clones; roughly nine tenths are singletons. Concerning this clone: The antigen is undetermined.

CDR1 is SGHVS, CDR2 FQNEAQ, per germline. V shed 1 base and J shed 1 base, with 16 bases lying between them. The CDR3 consists of 17 residues. This chain joins TRBV7-8 and TRBJ2-5, with D maybe TRBD2 (6 bases). Sequencing was performed on PBMCs. The receptor's source is a woman between 18 and 30 years old in good health and CMV-seronegative. CDR3 sequence (DNA): TGTGCCAGCAGCTTAGGACTCGGAACTAGCTCCCAAGAGACCCAGTACTTC. Translating it yields CASSLGLGTSSQETQYF.